A single sample is the source of the 21 T cell receptor beta chains below, sequenced in a study of PD-L1 blockade in urothelial cancer. This sample's time point: pretreatment peripheral blood. Clones were sequenced by immunoSEQ multiplex PCR, and TCRdb holds only the in-frame ones, with some missing. Of under 55,000 clones in the sample, around nine tenths were seen once. Here the sequenced sample was PBMCs, taken around atezolizumab (anti-PD-L1) treatment. The receptor set was obtained from a donor over 35 with urothelial cancer.

Concerning this clone itself: This specimen includes other DNA sequences encoding the same CDR3. This chain connects TRBV4-3 to TRBJ2-1, with 11 bases identical to TRBD2. With V trimmed by 0 bases and J by 10 bases, 8 bases remained unmatched. Per germline, CDR1 LGHNA and CDR2 YSLEER. This CDR3 comprises 16 residues. CDR3 sequence (DNA): TGCGCCAGCAGCCAAGAGGGGCTAGCGGGAGGCGGCGAGCAGTTCTTC. Protein: CASSQEGLAGGGEQFF.

This chain uses TRBV25-1 with TRBJ2-6; D perhaps matches TRBD2 (6 bases). CDR1 MGHDK and CDR2 SYGVNS come from the germline V gene. This CDR3 contains 16 residues. Trimming left V 6 bases short and J 4 bases short, with 16 bases between. CDR3: CASRPGEHPGANVLTF. The CDR3 coding sequence is TGTGCCAGCAGGCCGGGAGAACACCCCGGGGCCAACGTCCTGACTTTC.

This chain connects TRBV11-2 to TRBJ2-1; the match to TRBD2 covers 8 bases. The length of the CDR3 is 16 residues. Looked up from germline, CDR1 is SGHAT and CDR2 is FQNNGV. J lost 8 bases, V lost 0 bases, and 9 bases had no gene match. CDR3 in amino acids: CASSLDVGLGVDEQFF. The CDR3 nucleotides read TGTGCCAGCAGCTTAGATGTGGGACTAGGGGTCGATGAGCAGTTCTTC. Based on the CDR3 plus reference TRBV11-2 and TRBJ2-1, the full variable domain is EAGVAQSPRYKIIEKRQSVAFWCNPISGHATLYWYQQILGQGPKLLIQFQNNGVVDDSQLPKDRFSAERLKGVDSTLKIQPAKLEDSAVYLCASSLDVGLGVDEQFFGPGTRLTVL.

V and J are TRBV15 and TRBJ2-7; D perhaps matches TRBD1 (5 bases). The V end lost 4 bases, the J end lost 3 bases, and 10 bases lay between the germline ends. Germline-derived CDR1 and CDR2 are LNHNV and YYDKDF (reference sequence). CDR3 length: 13 amino acids. Written as DNA, the CDR3 is TGTGCCACCAGCAAGGACATCGGCTACGAGCAGTACTTC. Protein: CATSKDIGYEQYF.

The J gene is TRBJ2-7, the V gene TRBV11-2, with a possible D match to TRBD2 (7 bases). The CDR3 is 16 residues long. The ends were cut back, 1 base at V and 5 bases at J, with 18 bases in the middle. Germline CDR1 is SGHAT and CDR2 is FQNNGV. CDR3 region: CASSLVGGPLSHEQYF. In DNA form, the CDR3 reads TGTGCCAGCAGCTTAGTGGGGGGGCCCCTCTCTCACGAGCAGTACTTC.

The chain is built from TRBV7-8 and TRBJ1-1; D gene unclear. CDR1 SGHVS and CDR2 FQNEAQ come from the germline V gene. The CDR3 contains 12 residues. V was cut by 3 bases and J by 5 bases, with 7 bases left in between. CDR3 in DNA: TGTGCCAGCAGCTTGCCGGGGACTGAAGCTTTCTTT. This encodes CASSLPGTEAFF. The complete variable domain, with remaining parts taken from reference TRBV7-8 and TRBJ1-1, reads GAGVSQSPRYKVAKRGQDVALRCDPISGHVSLFWYQQALGQGPEFLTYFQNEAQLDKSGLPSDRFFAERPEGSVSTLKIQRTQQEDSAVYLCASSLPGTEAFFGQGTRLTVV.

This chain connects TRBV5-4 to TRBJ2-1; 9 positions agree with TRBD2. V was pared by 1 base and J by 6 bases, with 8 bases of the junction left unmatched. Per germline, CDR1 SGHNT and CDR2 YYREEE (reference sequence). The CDR3 runs 16 residues. The CDR3: CASSLLGGGRANEQFF. The CDR3 DNA sequence: TGTGCCAGCAGCTTGTTAGGGGGCGGGAGGGCCAATGAGCAGTTCTTC.

The rearrangement joins TRBV19 to TRBJ2-1; maybe TRBD2 (6 bases). Between the trimmed V and J ends, which lost 6 bases and 3 bases, there was a span of 12 bases. This CDR3 is built from 14 residues. Germline CDR1 and CDR2: LNHDA and SQIVND (reference sequence). The CDR3 DNA reads as TGTGCCAGTAGCGAGACTAGGATCTACAATGAGCAGTTCTTC. Amino acid sequence: CASSETRIYNEQFF.

The chain joins TRBV9 to TRBJ2-7; 8 positions match TRBD2. Germline V lookup: CDR1 SGDLS, CDR2 YYNGEE. V was clipped by 4 bases and J by 2 bases; unmatched bases: 11. CDR3 length equals 16 residues. As DNA, the CDR3 is TGTGCCAGCAGCCCCCGGGGTAGCGGGGCAGCCTACGAGCAGTACTTC. This codes for CASSPRGSGAAYEQYF.

The rearrangement uses TRBV5-8 and TRBJ2-1; 12 bases map to TRBD2. In germline, CDR1 is SGHTS, CDR2 YDEGEE. The CDR3 loop spans 17 amino acids. V was clipped by 6 bases and J by 2 bases; unmatched bases: 9. The chain's CDR3 is CASNTGRTSGTYNEQFF. The DNA of the CDR3 is TGTGCCAGCAACACGGGGAGGACTAGCGGGACCTACAATGAGCAGTTCTTC.

The chain links TRBV5-5 to TRBJ1-5; 8 bases are a match to TRBD1. Germline CDR1 reads SGHKS; CDR2 reads YYEKEE (reference sequence). J lost 0 bases, V lost 4 bases, and 6 bases had no gene match. The CDR3 is made up of 16 amino acids. This CDR3 reads CASSGDRPYSNQPQHF. DNA of the CDR3: TGTGCCAGCAGCGGGGACAGGCCTTATAGCAATCAGCCCCAGCATTTT.

The chain carries TRBV28 and TRBJ2-5; maybe TRBD2 (6 bases). V lost 6 bases to trimming and J lost 5 bases, with 16 bases between them. The CDR3 is 14 amino acids. The germline CDR1 and CDR2 sequences are MDHEN and SYDVKM. The CDR3 bases are TGTGCCAGCAGCCGCCTCAGGGACTTTGAGACCCAGTACTTC. This gives the protein CASSRLRDFETQYF.

The genes are TRBV15 and TRBJ2-7; a weak D match, TRBD1 (7 bases). Trimming removed 1 base at V and 2 bases at J, with 12 bases between. From germline, CDR1 is LNHNV and CDR2 YYDKDF (reference sequence). The CDR3 spans 15 residues. The CDR3 nucleotides are TGTGCCACCAGCAGAGTCAGGGGGGTCACCTACGAGCAGTACTTC. This gives the protein CATSRVRGVTYEQYF.

This clone has only a few counts. The chain has TRBV2 and TRBJ1-4, with D tentatively TRBD1 (5 bases). The V gene's germline CDR1 is SNHLY and CDR2 FYNNEI. V shed 8 bases and J shed 5 bases, with 12 bases lying between them. The CDR3 runs to 13 residues. CDR3 protein: CASVWDFNEKLFF. The CDR3 DNA sequence: TGTGCCAGCGTATGGGACTTCAATGAAAAACTGTTTTTT. Drawing the rest from reference TRBV2 and TRBJ1-4, the complete variable domain is EPEVTQTPSHQVTQMGQEVILRCVPISNHLYFYWYRQILGQKVEFLVSFYNNEISEKSEIFDDQFSVERPDGSNFTLKIRSTKLEDSAMYFCASVWDFNEKLFFGSGTQLSVL.

This clone occurred once. CDR3 nucleotides: TGTGCCACCCGTTTAGCGGCAGGACCAGATACGCAGTATTTT. This sequence encodes CATRLAAGPDTQYF. V is TRBV10-3 and J is TRBJ2-3; the D gene is possibly TRBD2 (6 bases). Germline assignment: CDR1 ENHRY and CDR2 SYGVKD. CDR3 length: 14 residues. Trimming pared 10 bases from V and 4 bases from J, leaving 18 bases between.

This rearrangement joins TRBV7-2 to TRBJ2-7, with TRBD1 as a possible D gene (5 bases). V lost 5 bases and J lost 3, with 11 bases in between. The CDR3 is 13 residues long. Germline lookup yields CDR1 SGHTA and CDR2 FQGNSA. CDR3 amino acids: CASSPKDNYEQYF. CDR3 coding DNA: TGTGCCAGCAGCCCCAAGGACAACTACGAGCAGTACTTC.

The rearrangement links TRBV7-2 to TRBJ2-2; TRBD2 matches at 15 bases. The CDR3 spans 15 residues. V trimming: 5 bases; J trimming: 13 bases; junction bases outside the gene matches: 8. Germline V lookup: CDR1 SGHTA, CDR2 FQGNSA. The CDR3: CASSRPGLAGGGLFF. In DNA form, the CDR3 reads TGTGCCAGCAGCCGCCCGGGACTAGCGGGAGGTGGGCTGTTTTTT.

The J gene is TRBJ1-2, the V gene TRBV19; tentative D call: TRBD1 (5 bases). This CDR3 region has 15 residues. V was trimmed by 0 bases and J by 3 bases, leaving 11 bases between them. CDR1 is LNHDA and CDR2 is SQIVND in the germline V gene (reference sequence). The CDR3 coding sequence is TGTGCCAGTAGTATAGAGGGCAGGGTGCACTATGGCTACACCTTC. Amino acids: CASSIEGRVHYGYTF.

The chain carries TRBV14 and TRBJ2-7; TRBD1 agrees at 8 bases. Unmatched junction bases numbered 0, after V lost 4 bases and J lost 4 bases. Germline CDR1 SGHDN, CDR2 FVKESK. This CDR3 contains 12 residues. For the CDR3, the DNA is TGTGCCAGCAGCCGACAGGGGTACGAGCAGTACTTC. Translated: CASSRQGYEQYF. Together with reference TRBV14 and TRBJ2-7, the CDR3 gives the full variable domain: EAGVTQFPSHSVIEKGQTVTLRCDPISGHDNLYWYRRVMGKEIKFLLHFVKESKQDESGMPNNRFLAERTGGTYSTLKVQPAELEDSGVYFCASSRQGYEQYFGPGTRLTVT.

This chain connects TRBV18 to TRBJ1-4; 9 nucleotides line up with TRBD1. This CDR3 region has 15 residues. With 0 bases clipped from V and 8 bases from J, the junction kept 4 bases outside the gene matches. CDR1 and CDR2 from the germline V gene are KGHSH and LQKENI. CDR3 in DNA: TGTGCCAGCTCACCACCAGGACAGGGGTGGGAAAAACTGTTTTTT. Amino acid sequence: CASSPPGQGWEKLFF.

The rearrangement links TRBV7-6 to TRBJ2-1; 7 bases agree with TRBD2. CDR3 length: 14 residues. In germline, CDR1 is SGHVS, CDR2 FNYEAQ. The junction had 4 bases not matched to a gene; V was cut back by 5 bases and J by 3 bases. The CDR3 DNA reads as TGTGCCAGCAGCCCCCCTAGCGGCTACAATGAGCAGTTCTTC. It specifies CASSPPSGYNEQFF.